This T cell receptor beta chain was captured by sequencing in a study of post-analysis software for immune sequencing data. Findings of the study overall: About 5 TRBV segments appeared more often in patients than in controls, and TRBV5-6, TRBV5-1 and TRBV20-1 were among these.

Prepared libraries of TCR beta cDNA carried unique molecular identifiers. TCRdb used MiXCR to reprocess the PCR reads, holding one entry per CDR3 protein. The repertoire includes roughly 800,000 distinct CDR3 sequences, 46% of them detected once, and roughly 5.2% sits in the top ten. Per germline, CDR1 SQVTM and CDR2 ANQGSEA. The CDR3 runs 12 residues. The V end was cut by 4 bases, the J end by 4 bases, with 10 bases between. For this clonotype: Its antigen is unknown.

The receptor was derived from a girl aged 10-17 years with multiple sclerosis. The V and J genes are TRBV29-1 and TRBJ2-5, with D possibly TRBD2 on 7 matching bases. Sequenced: blood. This chain's CDR3 is CSVARGGETQYF. The CDR3 coding sequence is TGCAGCGTTGCAAGGGGGGGAGAGACCCAGTACTTC.